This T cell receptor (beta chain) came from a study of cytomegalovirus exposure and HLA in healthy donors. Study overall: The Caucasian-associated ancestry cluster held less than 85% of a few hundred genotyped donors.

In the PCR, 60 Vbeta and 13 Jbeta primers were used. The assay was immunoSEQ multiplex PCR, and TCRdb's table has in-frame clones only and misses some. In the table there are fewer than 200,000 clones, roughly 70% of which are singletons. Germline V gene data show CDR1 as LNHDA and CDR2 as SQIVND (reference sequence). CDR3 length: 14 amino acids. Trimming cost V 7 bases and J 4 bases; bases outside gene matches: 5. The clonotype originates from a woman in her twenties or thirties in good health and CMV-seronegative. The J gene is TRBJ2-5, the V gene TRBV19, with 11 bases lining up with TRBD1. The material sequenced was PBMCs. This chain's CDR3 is CASKGQGARETQYF. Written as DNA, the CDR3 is TGTGCCAGTAAAGGACAGGGGGCTCGAGAGACCCAGTACTTC. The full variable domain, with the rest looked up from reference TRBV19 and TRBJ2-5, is DGGITQSPKYLFRKEGQNVTLSCEQNLNHDAMYWYRQDPGQGLRLIYYSQIVNDFQKGDIAEGYSVSREKKESFPLTVTSAQKNPTAFYLCASKGQGARETQYFGPGTRLLVL.